This T cell receptor beta chain was sequenced in a study of blood T cell repertoires in COVID-19. CDR1 is SGHNT and CDR2 is YYREEE in the germline V gene (reference sequence). This CDR3 region has 13 residues. V shed 2 bases, J shed 5 bases, and the junction held 3 bases outside the gene matches. Sequenced by immunoSEQ multiplex PCR; TCRdb stores in-frame clones only, minus some. The profile shows fewer than 300,000 clones, under 90% of them singletons. This chain joins TRBV5-4 and TRBJ2-7, with 8 bases matching TRBD2. The TCR comes from a woman aged 18-29 years with acute or convalescent COVID-19. What was sequenced was peripheral blood. The CDR3 spells CASSLAGAHEQYF. Written as DNA, the CDR3 is TGTGCCAGCAGCTTAGCGGGAGCTCACGAGCAGTACTTC.